This is a list of T cell receptor beta chains from one sample in a study of CD8+ T cells in alopecia areata. Clones were read by immunoSEQ multiplex PCR, and TCRdb kept only the in-frame ones, dropping some. The data contain 90,000 to 150,000 clones, less than 80% of them singletons. Sequencing was done on a sample of CD4+ T cells sorted from blood. Source of these receptors: a human donor in good health. Each CDR3 is given with its conserved first and last residue. Each record gives: D gene, clone size, V gene, J gene, CDR3 DNA, CDR3 protein. D genes are given only for firm matches. Part of the rows lack a size; the others show once, few, many or a class for expanded clones.

>NA|NA|TRBV30|TRBJ2-4
TGTGTCGTCGGGCAGGGGAAAGGAAACATTCAGTACTTC
CVVGQGKGNIQYF
>NA|NA|TRBV30|TRBJ2-6
TGTGCCTGGAGACGAACGGGTAGTGGGGCCAACGTCCTGACTTTC
CAWRRTGSGANVLTF
>NA|NA|TRBV5-1|TRBJ1-1
TGCGCCAGCAGCACCGGCGGGGGAGACACTGAAGCTTTCTTT
CASSTGGGDTEAFF
>TRBD1|few|TRBV7-2|TRBJ2-5
TGTGCCAGCAGCGGACAGGGGCAACAAGAGACCCAGTACTTC
CASSGQGQQETQYF
>NA|NA|TRBV30|TRBJ1-1
TGTGCCTGGAGCCGACAGACCCTGAACACTGAAGCTTTCTTT
CAWSRQTLNTEAFF
>TRBD2|NA|TRBV15|TRBJ2-1
TGTGCCACCAGCAGAGAGCCCTTTAGCGGGGGGGCCTACGAGCAGTTCTTC
CATSREPFSGGAYEQFF
>TRBD1|NA|TRBV5-6|TRBJ1-1
TGTGCCAGCAGCTTGAGCAGGGGGCTTGAAGCTTTCTTT
CASSLSRGLEAFF
>NA|NA|TRBV25-1|TRBJ2-3
TGTGCCAGCAGTGAATCCGCTGGACAAGCAGATACGCAGTATTTT
CASSESAGQADTQYF
>NA|NA|TRBV29-1|TRBJ1-4
TGCAGCGTTGTAGCGGTTCCACATGAAAAACTGTTTTTT
CSVVAVPHEKLFF
>TRBD2|NA|TRBV30|TRBJ2-6
TGTGCCTGGACCCGCCCGGGGGGCTCTGGGGCCAACGTCCTGACTTTC
CAWTRPGGSGANVLTF
>NA|NA|TRBV5-1|TRBJ2-3
TGCGCCAGCAGCTTGGAGGACTACTCAACCACAGATACGCAGTATTTT
CASSLEDYSTTDTQYF
>NA|few|TRBV5-1|TRBJ1-1
TGCGCCAGCAGCTTGGAGCAGGGTAATCTAGTCACTGAAGCTTTCTTT
CASSLEQGNLVTEAFF
>TRBD1|NA|TRBV29-1|TRBJ1-1
TGCAGCGTCAAGACAGGGGCTGAAGCTTTCTTT
CSVKTGAEAFF
>TRBD2|NA|TRBV29-1|TRBJ2-1
TGCAGCGTCCGGGGACTAGCGGGGAGCTACAATGAGCAGTTCTTC
CSVRGLAGSYNEQFF
>NA|NA|TRBV5-1|TRBJ2-3
TGCGCCAGCAGCTTTGGTGGAACAGATACGCAGTATTTT
CASSFGGTDTQYF
>TRBD1|NA|TRBV27|TRBJ1-5
TGTGCCAGCAGTAAGGACAGGGGGACCTTTAGCAATCAGCCCCAGCATTTT
CASSKDRGTFSNQPQHF
>NA|NA|TRBV11-2|TRBJ2-5
TGTGCCAGCAGCTTAGCTAGGGGCTGGGAGACCCAGTACTTC
CASSLARGWETQYF
>NA|NA|TRBV7-2|TRBJ2-1
TGTGCCAGCAGCTTAATCCGTGGCAGGTACAATGAGCAGTTCTTC
CASSLIRGRYNEQFF
>TRBD2|NA|TRBV4-2|TRBJ2-3
TGTGCCAGCAGCCAAGCCAAAGCGGGGGGGTCCACAGATACGCAGTATTTT
CASSQAKAGGSTDTQYF
>NA|few|TRBV11-2|TRBJ2-2
TGTGCCAGCAGCTTAGATACGACCGGGGAGCTGTTTTTT
CASSLDTTGELFF
>TRBD1|NA|TRBV9|TRBJ1-2
TGTGCCAGCAAGGGACAGGCGAGGATTGGTGGCTACACCTTC
CASKGQARIGGYTF
>NA|NA|TRBV7-3|TRBJ1-4
TGTGCCAGCAGCGCTGCAACTAATGAAAAACTGTTTTTT
CASSAATNEKLFF
>NA|NA|TRBV6-5|TRBJ2-2
TGTGCCAGCAGTCCCCCGGGGACAAGGGCCGGGGAGCTGTTTTTT
CASSPPGTRAGELFF
>NA|NA|TRBV6-1|TRBJ2-7
TGTGCCAGCAGACTAGGACAGTACACCTCCTACGAGCAGTACTTC
CASRLGQYTSYEQYF
>NA|NA|TRBV2|TRBJ2-3
TGTGCCAGCACCCCGGGCTCAGATACGCAGTATTTT
CASTPGSDTQYF
>TRBD1|NA|TRBV30|TRBJ2-7
TGTGCCTGGAGTTCAGGGGGTTACGAGCAGTACTTC
CAWSSGGYEQYF
>NA|NA|TRBV30|TRBJ2-7
TGTGCCTGGAACCCGGGAGTCGTGGCCTACGAGCAGTACTTC
CAWNPGVVAYEQYF
>NA|NA|TRBV19|TRBJ2-5
TGTGCCAGTAGCAGAGACCAAGAGACCCAGTACTTC
CASSRDQETQYF
>NA|few|TRBV19|TRBJ1-1
TGTGCCAGTAAGATTCGGGAGTTGAACACTGAAGCTTTCTTT
CASKIRELNTEAFF
>NA|few|TRBV11-2|TRBJ1-6
TGTGCCAGCAGCTTAGAGATAGGGGTTGTACCTTCACCCCTCCACTTT
CASSLEIGVVPSPLHF
>NA|few|TRBV7-8|TRBJ2-6
TGTGCCAGCAGCCCCTGGGGGCAGGGGAGTTCCCCCTCTGGGGCCAACGTCCTGACTTTC
CASSPWGQGSSPSGANVLTF
>NA|NA|TRBV29-1|TRBJ1-5
TGCAGCGTTGAAGAGGGGGCGGACGGTCAGCCCCAGCATTTT
CSVEEGADGQPQHF
>NA|NA|TRBV30|TRBJ1-2
TGTGCCTGGAGTGTTCCAGCAGGGTTGTACTATGGCTACACCTTC
CAWSVPAGLYYGYTF
>TRBD2|few|TRBV14|TRBJ2-5
TGTGCCAGCAGCCAAGGGAGCGGGGGGGCCTCGGAGACCCAGTACTTC
CASSQGSGGASETQYF
>NA|NA|TRBV10-3|TRBJ2-5
TGTGCCATCAGCGAGCAAGAGACCCAGTACTTC
CAISEQETQYF
>NA|NA|TRBV2|TRBJ2-3
TGTGCCAGCAGTGAAGCGTGGACAGATACGCAGTATTTT
CASSEAWTDTQYF
>NA|NA|TRBV14|TRBJ2-7
TGTGCCAGCAGCCAAGACCTCAGACCGTCTGAAGAGCAGTACTTC
CASSQDLRPSEEQYF
>NA|NA|TRBV7-7|TRBJ2-2
TGTGCCAGCAGCTTAGACTTTAGGGGGAACACCGGGGAGCTGTTTTTT
CASSLDFRGNTGELFF
>NA|NA|TRBV6-6|TRBJ1-4
TGTGCCAGCAGTTACAGGGTTACAGGGATTCCTGAAAAACTGTTTTTT
CASSYRVTGIPEKLFF
>NA|NA|TRBV29-1|TRBJ2-5
TGCAGCGTTGAAGGGCGGGGGCAGGAGACCCAGTACTTC
CSVEGRGQETQYF
>TRBD1|NA|TRBV18|TRBJ1-1
TGTGCCAGCTCACCGCCGGACAGGGGAGGCACTGAAGCTTTCTTT
CASSPPDRGGTEAFF
>NA|once|TRBV30|TRBJ1-6
TGTGCCTGGAGTGGCAGGGAAGGCAGGTCACCCCTCCACTTT
CAWSGREGRSPLHF
>TRBD2|NA|TRBV4-1|TRBJ2-5
TGCGCCAGCAGCCGGGCTAGCGGGGGGGAGTACCAAGAGACCCAGTACTTC
CASSRASGGEYQETQYF
>NA|NA|TRBV25-1|TRBJ2-3
TGTGCCAGCACTGGTGCTGGCACAGATACGCAGTATTTT
CASTGAGTDTQYF
>TRBD1|NA|TRBV29-1|TRBJ2-5
TGCAGCGCTGAGGAGGACAGGGGGCCCCAAGAGACCCAGTACTTC
CSAEEDRGPQETQYF
>NA|few|TRBV4-1|TRBJ1-3
TGCGCCAGCAGCCAAGTGGTGCGGTTAGAAGGAAACACCATATATTTT
CASSQVVRLEGNTIYF
>TRBD1|once|TRBV5-1|TRBJ1-1
TGCGCCAGCAGCTCAACAGGGGGTTTGTACACTGAAGCTTTCTTT
CASSSTGGLYTEAFF